The 25 T cell receptor beta chains below come from one sample, sequenced in a study of Ad26.COV2.S vaccination and SARS-CoV-2 variants. Sample treatment: 19 received Ad26.COV2.S at low or high dose, single or two shots; roughly five received placebo; per-sample allocation not given. Vaccine and placebo recipients were sampled on day 63 after the first injection. The repertoire was sequenced with immunoSEQ multiplex PCR; TCRdb's copy has only in-frame clones and lacks some. The sample shows 300,000 to 450,000 clones, 80% to 90% of them seen only once. This sample comprised peripheral blood, obtained in a trial of Ad26.COV2.S vaccine versus placebo. These receptors came from a person aged 18-60 years who received the Ad26.COV2.S COVID-19 vaccine or a placebo.

The CDR3 reads CASSLRGGSDTQYF. In nucleotides, the CDR3 is TGTGCCAGCAGCTTGAGGGGGGGTTCAGATACGCAGTATTTT. This chain joins TRBV5-4 and TRBJ2-3, with a weak D call TRBD2 (7 bases). The CDR3 has 14 amino acids. Germline V gives CDR1 SGHNT, CDR2 YYREEE (reference sequence). The germline V and J ends were trimmed by 1 base and 4 bases, with 10 bases remaining between them.

The chain recombines TRBV5-4 with TRBJ2-7, with D hard to call. The CDR3 has 15 amino acids. Per the germline V gene, CDR1 is SGHNT and CDR2 is YYREEE (reference sequence). The V end lost 4 bases, the J end lost 0 bases, and 14 bases lay between the germline ends. CDR3 protein: CASSRVAAGSYEQYF. Written as DNA, the CDR3 is TGTGCCAGCAGCCGAGTAGCAGCAGGCTCCTACGAGCAGTACTTC.

The rearrangement joins TRBV5-6 to TRBJ2-3; the D gene is possibly TRBD1 (6 bases). Germline V CDR1 and CDR2: SGHDT, YYEEEE. The CDR3 has 14 amino acids. The germline V and J ends were trimmed by 4 bases and 5 bases, with 14 bases remaining between them. CDR3 residues: CASSPGAGGDTQYF. The CDR3 DNA sequence: TGTGCCAGCAGCCCAGGGGCAGGAGGAGATACGCAGTATTTT.

The genes are TRBV2 and TRBJ2-1; D gene uncertain. Germline CDR1 reads SNHLY; CDR2 reads FYNNEI. V was pared by 11 bases and J by 7 bases, with 9 bases between. CDR3 size: 10 residues. The CDR3 coding sequence is TGTGCCTGGGGAAATAATGAGCAGTTCTTC. This codes for CAWGNNEQFF.

This clone was counted between two and nine times. The V gene is TRBV28, the J gene TRBJ2-1, with 9 bases aligning to TRBD1. J lost 6 bases, V lost 2 bases, and 8 bases had no gene match. The germline gives CDR1 MDHEN, CDR2 SYDVKM. The CDR3 has 16 amino acids. CDR3 sequence (DNA): TGTGCCAGCAGTTTAGGGGGGTGGACAGGGGCCAATGAGCAGTTCTTC. It codes for CASSLGGWTGANEQFF.

The rearrangement uses TRBV7-2 and TRBJ2-1; D is unclear. The CDR3 runs 15 residues. With 1 base removed from V and 1 base from J, the gap between germline ends came to 8 bases. Germline values: CDR1 SGHTA, CDR2 FQGNSA. CDR3: CASSLEDRSYNEQFF. Written as DNA, the CDR3 is TGTGCCAGCAGCTTAGAGGATAGGTCCTACAATGAGCAGTTCTTC.

A remark on this clone: The sample contains more than one DNA sequence encoding this CDR3. V usage is TRBV24-1 and J usage is TRBJ1-2, with 7 bases that match TRBD1. Unmatched junction bases numbered 0, after V lost 0 bases and J lost 3 bases. The CDR3 extends over 14 amino acids. From germline, CDR1 is KGHDR and CDR2 SFDVKD. This CDR3 is CATSDLDRDYGYTF. The CDR3 region has the DNA TGTGCCACCAGTGATTTGGACAGGGACTATGGCTACACCTTC.

The genes are TRBV11-2 and TRBJ1-1, with D perhaps TRBD1 (5 bases). Trimming took 7 bases from V and 7 from J, leaving 16 bases between them. This CDR3 is built from 13 residues. Germline loops: CDR1 SGHAT, CDR2 FQNNGV. In DNA form, the CDR3 reads TGTGCCAGCAACAACCCCCCGGGGGATGAAGCTTTCTTT. Amino acids: CASNNPPGDEAFF.

The rearrangement uses TRBV30 and TRBJ1-2, with 9 bases that match TRBD1. CDR1 GTSNPN and CDR2 SVGIG come from the germline V gene (reference sequence). The CDR3 consists of 15 residues. With V trimmed by 7 bases and J by 3 bases, 12 bases remained unmatched. CDR3 amino acids: CALKKWDRVYYGYTF. In DNA, the CDR3 is TGTGCCTTAAAAAAGTGGGACAGGGTATACTATGGCTACACCTTC.

The chain carries TRBV4-1 and TRBJ2-1, with D possibly TRBD2 on 7 matching bases. The CDR3 spans 17 residues. CDR1 and CDR2 from the germline V gene are MGHRA and YSYEKL. The germline V and J ends were trimmed by 5 bases and 2 bases, with 19 bases remaining between them. CDR3 nucleotides: TGCGCCAGCAGCAACCAAAGGGGGGGGAACGCCTACAATGAGCAGTTCTTC. The encoded protein is CASSNQRGGNAYNEQFF.

The rearrangement uses TRBV30 and TRBJ1-6; no firm D call. In germline, CDR1 is GTSNPN, CDR2 SVGIG (reference sequence). The V gene lost 3 bases and the J gene lost 0 bases, with 6 bases spanning the gap. This CDR3 is 14 amino acids long. DNA of the CDR3: TGTGCCTGGAGAATGAGCTCCTATAATTCACCCCTCCACTTT. It specifies CAWRMSSYNSPLHF.

The chain recombines TRBV3-1 (or the pseudogene TRBV3-2) with TRBJ1-1; 8 bases align to TRBD1. V lost 4 bases and J lost 4; bases outside the gene matches: 2. The V gene's germline CDR1 is LGHDT and CDR2 YNNKEL (reference sequence). The CDR3 sequence is 13 residues long. In DNA form, the CDR3 reads TGTGCCAGCAGCCGAGGGACAGGCACTGAAGCTTTCTTT. Its protein is CASSRGTGTEAFF.

The rearrangement links TRBV7-8 to TRBJ2-3; TRBD2 matches at 11 bases. Germline V gene lookup returns CDR1 SGHVS and CDR2 FQNEAQ. CDR3 length equals 16 residues. The J segment lost 5 bases and the V segment lost 5 bases, leaving 9 bases of the junction unmatched. The CDR3 sequence: CASSPRLAGYKDTQYF. CDR3 bases: TGTGCCAGCAGCCCACGACTAGCGGGGTATAAAGATACGCAGTATTTT.

The J gene is TRBJ2-2, the V gene TRBV12-3 or TRBV12-4; D uncertain. CDR3 size: 12 residues. V was trimmed by 10 bases and J by 3 bases, leaving 9 bases between them. This CDR3 is CATCVDTGELFF. The CDR3 nucleotides are TGTGCCACGTGTGTGGACACCGGGGAGCTGTTTTTT.

The rearrangement links TRBV18 to TRBJ1-5; D is uncertain. The CDR3 totals 14 residues. The V gene's germline CDR1 is KGHSH and CDR2 LQKENI. V was pared by 2 bases and J by 6 bases, with 11 bases between. CDR3 DNA sequence: TGTGCCAGCTCACCAAACCGGGTAGGTCAGCCCCAGCATTTT. It specifies CASSPNRVGQPQHF.

The V gene is TRBV30, the J gene TRBJ2-5; the D gene could be TRBD1 or TRBD2 (5 bases each). The CDR3 contains 13 residues. Trimming left V 7 bases short and J 3 bases short, with 15 bases between. Germline values: CDR1 GTSNPN, CDR2 SVGIG (reference sequence). CDR3 sequence (DNA): TGTGCCTCTTCGGTCGGGGCTGAAGAGACCCAGTACTTC. Translated: CASSVGAEETQYF.

The chain combines TRBV7-5 with TRBJ2-1; the listed D gene, TRBD2, was not tested against the DNA. TRBV7-5 is listed as a pseudogene. This CDR3 contains 17 residues. CDR3 amino acids: CARSLVSGLAGGNEQFF. The CDR3 nucleotides read TGTGCCAGAAGCTTAGTATCAGGACTAGCGGGGGGCAATGAGCAGTTCTTC.

To note about this clone: One end of the junction does not line up with germline, which may come from a read error. V usage is TRBV7-7 and J usage is TRBJ2-5; 11 bases align to TRBD2. Germline CDR1 reads SSHAT; CDR2 reads FNYEAQ (reference sequence). CDR3 length equals 16 residues. CDR3: CASSITTSGAQETQYF. As DNA, the CDR3 is TGTGCTAGCAGCATAACGACTAGCGGGGCCCAAGAGACCCAGTACTTC.

The rearrangement links TRBV6-2 or TRBV6-3 to TRBJ1-5; no definite D call. The CDR3 is 12 residues long. V was shortened by 5 bases and J by 11 bases, with 13 bases between the two germline ends. Germline-derived CDR1 and CDR2 are MNHEY and SVGEGT. The CDR3 loop reads CASSPDPRSQHF. CDR3 DNA sequence: TGTGCCAGCAGTCCAGATCCGCGCTCCCAGCATTTT.

V usage is TRBV12-3 or TRBV12-4 and J usage is TRBJ2-3, with a weak D call TRBD2 (5 bases). V shed 8 bases and J shed 0 bases, with 9 bases lying between them. The CDR3 totals 13 residues. The CDR3 nucleotides read TGTGCCAGCTCCACGGGAAGCACAGATACGCAGTATTTT. Translated, it gives CASSTGSTDTQYF.

This clone appeared once. The rearrangement joins TRBV4-3 to TRBJ2-1, with D perhaps matching TRBD2 (5 bases). The CDR3 is made up of 17 amino acids. CDR1 is LGHNA and CDR2 is YSLEER in the germline V gene. V was clipped by 0 bases and J by 7 bases, with 19 bases between them. As DNA, the CDR3 is TGCGCCAGCAGCCAAGAGCCCAGACCCTTTGGGGAGAATGAGCAGTTCTTC. This codes for CASSQEPRPFGENEQFF.

The chain couples TRBV15 to TRBJ2-2, with a possible D match to TRBD1 (6 bases). V was cut by 5 bases and J by 2 bases, with 12 bases left in between. CDR1 and CDR2 (germline): LNHNV, YYDKDF (reference sequence). The CDR3 totals 15 residues. CDR3 sequence (DNA): TGTGCCACCAGCCGACAGGACCTTAACACCGGGGAGCTGTTTTTT. It is translated as CATSRQDLNTGELFF.

V gene TRBV6-6 combines with J gene TRBJ1-1; the D is unclear. CDR1 and CDR2 from the germline V gene are MNHNY and SVGAGI (reference sequence). The CDR3 contains 13 residues. Trimming took off 2 bases at V and 6 bases at J, with 10 bases between the two ends. The CDR3 loop reads CASSYAGEAEAFF. In DNA form, the CDR3 reads TGTGCCAGCAGTTACGCCGGGGAGGCTGAAGCTTTCTTT.

This clone was observed once. This chain connects TRBV5-5 to TRBJ2-2; TRBD2 agrees at 10 bases. V lost 2 bases, J lost 0 bases, and 1 base stayed unmatched. Germline CDR1 reads SGHKS; CDR2 reads YYEKEE (reference sequence). CDR3 length: 16 residues. CDR3 DNA: TGTGCCAGCAGCTTCAGCGGGGGGGCGAACACCGGGGAGCTGTTTTTT. Translated, it gives CASSFSGGANTGELFF.

V is TRBV27 and J is TRBJ1-5; 10 bases are shared with TRBD1. The germline CDR1 and CDR2 sequences are MNHEY and SMNVEV (reference sequence). The CDR3 length is 18 residues. J gave up 1 base and V 0 bases, and 6 bases lay outside the gene matches. The CDR3 loop is CASSLSRTGGWSNQPQHF. Here the CDR3 DNA reads TGTGCCAGCAGTTTATCCCGGACAGGGGGTTGGAGCAATCAGCCCCAGCATTTT.